The source of this T cell receptor (beta chain) is a study of blood T cell repertoires in COVID-19. Study-wide context: Samples representing acute and convalescent COVID-19 were sourced from the United States, Italy and Spain. The analysed material was cDNA or gDNA that came from T cells, B-cell-depleted T cells, or PBMCs.

Sequenced by immunoSEQ multiplex PCR; TCRdb stores in-frame clones only, minus some. The repertoire consists of a few hundred thousand clones, with roughly 85% occurring once and the leading ten covering less than 4%. CDR1 LNHNV and CDR2 YYDKDF come from the germline V gene (reference sequence). J was trimmed by 3 bases and V by 3 bases; bases with no gene match: 17. The CDR3 spans 19 residues. The specimen was peripheral blood. The source of this sequence is a woman aged 18-30 years with acute or convalescent COVID-19. The chain has TRBV15 and TRBJ2-1; 7 nucleotides agree with TRBD2. The CDR3 region is CATSSVAAGVTTGYNEQFF. For the CDR3, the DNA is TGTGCCACCAGCAGTGTCGCCGCGGGGGTAACAACGGGCTACAATGAGCAGTTCTTC.